Each of the 16 T cell receptor beta chains below was sequenced from the same sample in a study of blood T cell repertoires in COVID-19. Data came from immunoSEQ multiplex PCR; TCRdb stores just in-frame clones and leaves some out. The sample consists of around 310,000 clones, 75% to 90% of them appearing once. Source material: PBMCs or T cells enriched from blood (not recorded which). The receptors shown here come from a woman aged 35 to 49 who had recovered from COVID-19.

This sequence joins TRBV30 and TRBJ2-3; no reliable D call. The CDR3 length is 16 residues. V was shortened by 2 bases and J by 0 bases, with 15 bases between the two germline ends. The V gene's germline CDR1 is GTSNPN and CDR2 SVGIG (reference sequence). In DNA form, the CDR3 reads TGTGCCTGGAGTCCCCTTTCGTCGAGGAGCACAGATACGCAGTATTTT. It codes for CAWSPLSSRSTDTQYF.

J is TRBJ2-5 and V is TRBV27; the match to TRBD1 covers 8 bases. CDR3 length equals 12 residues. Germline CDR1 MNHEY, CDR2 SMNVEV (reference sequence). Trimming cost V 8 bases and J 4 bases; bases outside gene matches: 3. DNA for the CDR3: TGTGCCAGCGGGCAGGGGGCAGAGACCCAGTACTTC. Encoded protein: CASGQGAETQYF.

The J gene is TRBJ2-1, the V gene TRBV7-9; tentative D call: TRBD1 (5 bases). Deletions cut 5 bases from V and 3 bases from J, with 14 bases between. The CDR3 extends over 15 amino acids. The germline V gene has CDR1 SEHNR and CDR2 FQNEAQ (reference sequence). The CDR3 sequence: CASSAQKGHYNEQFF. The CDR3 region has the DNA TGTGCCAGCAGCGCACAAAAGGGGCACTACAATGAGCAGTTCTTC.

The genes are TRBV29-1 and TRBJ1-1; 7 positions match TRBD1. This CDR3 spans 13 amino acids. V lost 4 bases and J lost 7; bases outside the gene matches: 9. CDR1 is SQVTM and CDR2 is ANQGSEA in the germline V gene. In nucleotides, the CDR3 is TGCAGCGTTGCAACCGGGACAGAGGTTGAAGCTTTCTTT. Its protein is CSVATGTEVEAFF.

This chain connects TRBV6-6 to TRBJ2-7; 8 bases map to TRBD1. The trim removed 5 bases at V and 1 base at J, leaving 7 bases unmatched. From germline, CDR1 is MNHNY and CDR2 SVGAGI (reference sequence). There are 15 residues in the CDR3. This CDR3 is CASSHTGGSSYEQYF. In DNA, the CDR3 is TGTGCCAGCAGTCATACAGGGGGGAGTTCCTACGAGCAGTACTTC.

This chain uses TRBV21-1 with TRBJ2-7; the D segment call TRBD1 is taken from the table without a DNA check. TRBV21-1 is shown as a pseudogene. This CDR3 is 16 amino acids long. CDR3 nucleotides: TGTGCCAGCAGCTCGACAGGTGCAAAAAGCTCCTACGAGCAGTACTTC. This sequence encodes CASSSTGAKSSYEQYF.

The rearrangement joins TRBV4-3 to TRBJ1-4, with 7 positions matching TRBD1. There are 15 residues in the CDR3. Germline values: CDR1 LGHNA, CDR2 YSLEER. Unmatched junction bases numbered 8, after V lost 0 bases and J lost 10 bases. The DNA for the CDR3 is TGCGCCAGCAGCCAAGACGACAGGGTGAAGGGAAAACTGTTTTTT. Its protein is CASSQDDRVKGKLFF.

This clone was found a few times. This chain links TRBV21-1 with TRBJ2-2; the listed D gene, TRBD1, was not tested against the DNA. TRBV21-1 is reported as a pseudogene. The CDR3 is 15 residues long. The CDR3 DNA reads TGTGCCAGCAGAGGACAGGTTGCCTATCCCGGGGAGCTGTTTTTT. The encoded protein is CASRGQVAYPGELFF.

The V gene is TRBV9, the J gene TRBJ1-2, with 7 bases lining up with TRBD1. J was trimmed by 4 bases and V by 3 bases; bases with no gene match: 0. Germline CDR1 SGDLS, CDR2 YYNGEE. The CDR3 totals 12 residues. The CDR3 nucleotides are TGTGCCAGCAGCGCAGGGGGCTATGGCTACACCTTC. Protein sequence: CASSAGGYGYTF.

This chain joins TRBV7-2 and TRBJ2-7, with a possible D match to TRBD2 (7 bases). V lost 1 base and J 2 bases, leaving 12 bases between the germline ends. CDR1 and CDR2 from the germline V gene are SGHTA and FQGNSA. The CDR3 contains 15 residues. The CDR3, as DNA: TGTGCCAGCAGCTTAGGGGCGGGGGCGACCTACGAGCAGTACTTC. As protein: CASSLGAGATYEQYF.

CDR3: CASSHPGESYEQYF. CDR3 nucleotides: TGTGCCAGTAGTCACCCAGGGGAATCCTACGAGCAGTACTTC. The chain employs TRBV19 and TRBJ2-7; D is perhaps TRBD1 (6 bases). The germline gives CDR1 LNHDA, CDR2 SQIVND (reference sequence). The CDR3 loop spans 14 amino acids. V lost 5 bases to trimming and J lost 1 base, with 12 bases between them.

The J gene is TRBJ1-6, the V gene TRBV6-1, with a weak D call TRBD1 (6 bases). The germline V gene has CDR1 MNHNS and CDR2 SASEGT. Trimming stripped 3 bases from V and 7 bases from J, with 13 bases between. This CDR3 spans 15 amino acids. CDR3 amino acids: CASSDFPGANSPLHF. DNA for the CDR3: TGTGCCAGCAGTGATTTTCCAGGGGCAAATTCACCCCTCCACTTT.

The chain joins TRBV3-1 (or the pseudogene TRBV3-2) to TRBJ2-1; the match to TRBD2 covers 8 bases. The trim removed 5 bases at V and 6 bases at J, leaving 9 bases unmatched. The CDR3 is 15 residues long. The germline CDR1 and CDR2 sequences are LGHDT and YNNKEL (reference sequence). In DNA, the CDR3 is TGTGCCAGCAGCTTTATAGCGGGAAGGGTCAATGAGCAGTTCTTC. Protein: CASSFIAGRVNEQFF.

The chain has TRBV28 and TRBJ2-1; 11 bases line up with TRBD2. The CDR3 is made up of 18 amino acids. Per germline, CDR1 MDHEN and CDR2 SYDVKM. J lost 2 bases, V lost 4 bases, and 10 bases had no gene match. In DNA form, the CDR3 reads TGTGCCAGCAGTTCACATACTAGCGGGAGACTTACCTACAATGAGCAGTTCTTC. Amino acids: CASSSHTSGRLTYNEQFF.

V is TRBV6-5 and J is TRBJ2-7, with 7 bases aligning to TRBD2. V shed 0 bases, J shed 3 bases, and the junction held 8 bases outside the gene matches. This CDR3 is 16 amino acids long. Germline loops: CDR1 MNHEY, CDR2 SVGAGI. The CDR3 reads CASSYSSGEGGYEQYF. For the CDR3, the DNA is TGTGCCAGCAGTTACTCGAGTGGGGAGGGAGGCTACGAGCAGTACTTC.

This chain connects TRBV5-6 to TRBJ1-2; D is possibly TRBD1 (5 bases). The CDR3 is 13 residues long. Germline V gives CDR1 SGHDT, CDR2 YYEEEE. V was trimmed by 2 bases and J by 4 bases, leaving 9 bases between them. In DNA, the CDR3 is TGTGCCAGCAGCTTCCCGCAGGGCTATGGCTACACCTTC. It translates to CASSFPQGYGYTF.